This T cell receptor (beta chain) was profiled in a study of vaccination and CD4 T cells after COVID-19. Treatment: approximately 9-day PBMC culture with coronavirus spike peptide pools or control peptides (ViraFEST assay). Prior to the COVID-19 pandemic (2011-2018), the unexposed donor's CD4+ T cells were collected. PBMCs were cultured at around 2 million per well with roughly 10 IU/ml IL-2 and 10 ug/ml peptide pools. With the Oncomine TCR Beta short-read assay, DNA from cultured CD4+ T cells was sequenced. TCRdb redid the calling of the PCR reads with MiXCR, one entry per CDR3 protein. The sample has 1,300 to 1,500 distinct CDR3 sequences; around 13% are singletons. With respect to this clonotype: Its antigen is not known.

CDR1 is LNHDA, CDR2 SQIVND, per germline (reference sequence). The CDR3 consists of 15 residues. The V gene end was trimmed by 2 bases and the J gene end by 3 bases; junction bases not matched to a gene: 1. This clonotype was sampled from a human donor in good health. This rearrangement joins TRBV19 to TRBJ2-2; TRBD2 matches 9 bases. Sequenced: CD4+ T cells from blood, cultured in vitro. As DNA, the CDR3 is TGTGCCAGTAGTATACTAGCGGGGTACACCGGGGAGCTGTTTTTT. This encodes CASSILAGYTGELFF.